Listed here is a single T cell receptor (beta chain). Its antigen is still unknown. This record comes from a study of CD8+CD57+ T cells in acquired aplastic anemia. Study findings and constraints: Patients and healthy controls showed no significant CD8+ Simpson's diversity difference. Found in both controls and patients were twenty-nine CD8+ CDR3 sequences.

TCR beta VDJ and CDR3 were profiled, and genomic DNA was the template. MiXCR, run by TCRdb on the reads, gives a single entry per CDR3 protein. The sample yields approximately 190,000 distinct CDR3 sequences, less than 60% seen once. It was patients with CD8+CD57+ cell expansion by flow cytometry who were chosen for sequencing. Every patient had severe acquired aplastic anemia. At the time of blood sampling, patients had not yet received any therapy. CDR3 length equals 15 residues. Germline values: CDR1 SNHLY, CDR2 FYNNEI. The V segment lost 4 bases and the J segment 5 bases; nucleotides outside the gene matches: 6.

This sequence originates from a human donor with aplastic anemia. The sequenced sample was sorted CD4+, CD8+, or CD8+CD57+ T cells (not recorded which) from PBMCs. The J gene is TRBJ2-2, the V gene TRBV2; 8 bases are shared with TRBD1. CDR3 sequence: CASSADRVGTGELFF. For the CDR3, the DNA is TGTGCCAGCAGTGCGGACAGGGTCGGTACCGGGGAGCTGTTTTTT.